Each of the 15 T cell receptor beta chains below was sequenced from the same sample in a study of T-cell reconstitution after alpha-beta-depleted transplantation in children. Construction of the TCRbeta library involved unique molecular identifiers. TCRdb analysed the PCR reads with MiXCR anew, one entry per CDR3 protein. Here the sample spans about a million distinct CDR3 sequences, about 31% being singletons. The specimen comprised PBMCs, mostly from graft donor cells, sampled 360 days after TCRalphabeta/CD19-depleted stem cell transplant. Receptors were obtained from a boy under two years old who had a stem cell transplant for SCID, so the T cells may come from the graft donor.

In this sample, this clonotype turned up a few times. DNA of the CDR3: TGTGCCAGCAGTTACTCGGGCAGGCCAAGGTCACCCCTCCACTTT. This codes for CASSYSGRPRSPLHF. The rearrangement uses TRBV6-2 or TRBV6-3 and TRBJ1-6; no definite D call. This CDR3 comprises 15 residues. The germline gives CDR1 MNHEY, CDR2 SVGEGT. Between the trimmed V and J ends, which lost 0 bases and 10 bases, there was a span of 13 bases.

V is TRBV27 and J is TRBJ2-7, with no clear D. The germline V gene has CDR1 MNHEY and CDR2 SMNVEV (reference sequence). V lost 5 bases and J lost 3, with 14 bases in between. The CDR3 is 14 amino acids. The CDR3 nucleotides are TGTGCCAGCAGTCTCCTTGTGGGGTACTACGAGCAGTACTTC. It is translated as CASSLLVGYYEQYF.

This clonotype was counted between two and nine times. The chain employs TRBV6-2 or TRBV6-3 and TRBJ2-6, with 7 nucleotides matching TRBD2. With 8 bases clipped from V and 13 bases from J, the junction kept 11 bases outside the gene matches. CDR3 length: 13 amino acids. Germline CDR1 is MNHEY and CDR2 is SVGEGT. The CDR3 DNA sequence: TGTGCCAGCTCCAGGGAGGGAGGATGGGTCCTGACTTTC. Translated: CASSREGGWVLTF.

The gene calls are TRBV29-1 and TRBJ1-1; D is perhaps TRBD1 (5 bases). In germline, CDR1 is SQVTM, CDR2 ANQGSEA. V was clipped by 6 bases and J by 8 bases, with 13 bases between them. There are 11 residues in the CDR3. In DNA, the CDR3 is TGCAGCGTGGGACCCAAAAAAGAAGCTTTCTTT. Translation gives CSVGPKKEAFF.

The chain links TRBV2 to TRBJ2-3; 7 bases fit TRBD2. With 3 bases clipped from V and 4 bases from J, the junction kept 7 bases outside the gene matches. Germline V gene sequence: CDR1 SNHLY, CDR2 FYNNEI. CDR3 length equals 15 residues. The CDR3 DNA is TGTGCCAGCAGTGATGGAGCGGGGACCTCAGATACGCAGTATTTT. It specifies CASSDGAGTSDTQYF.

The chain has TRBV10-3 and TRBJ2-2; possibly TRBD1 or TRBD2 for D (7 bases each). Germline V gene sequence: CDR1 ENHRY, CDR2 SYGVKD. CDR3 length: 15 amino acids. V lost 8 bases to trimming and J lost 5 bases, with 18 bases between them. CDR3 sequence reads: CAIRQPQGGTGELFF. CDR3 bases: TGTGCCATCCGCCAGCCCCAGGGGGGGACCGGGGAGCTGTTTTTT.

Only a few counts were recorded for this clonotype. V is TRBV20-1 and J is TRBJ2-3, with TRBD2 matching 7 bases. This CDR3 is built from 13 residues. From germline, CDR1 is DFQATT and CDR2 SNEGSKA (reference sequence). V gave up 5 bases and J gave up 4 bases; unmatched junction bases: 6. In DNA form, the CDR3 reads TGCAGTGCTCGCGCAACTAGCGCAGATACGCAGTATTTT. This gives the protein CSARATSADTQYF.

The V call is TRBV5-5, the J call TRBJ1-1, with 9 bases lining up with TRBD1. The CDR3 has 15 amino acids. The V gene's germline CDR1 is SGHKS and CDR2 YYEKEE (reference sequence). Trimming cost V 4 bases and J 6 bases; bases outside gene matches: 10. The CDR3 DNA follows: TGTGCCAGCAGCCTCCGGGACAGGGACTACTCTGAAGCTTTCTTT. Translated: CASSLRDRDYSEAFF.

The chain recombines TRBV4-1 with TRBJ2-5; TRBD2 is a possible D gene (6 bases). The germline V gene encodes CDR1 MGHRA and CDR2 YSYEKL. CDR3 length: 16 residues. Trimming removed 1 base at V and 1 base at J, with 13 bases between. The CDR3 spells CASSQGGRGPQETQYF. The DNA for the CDR3 is TGCGCCAGCAGCCAAGGCGGGCGGGGACCCCAAGAGACCCAGTACTTC.

In its sample, this clonotype was seen a few times. The V gene is TRBV5-6, the J gene TRBJ2-7; perhaps TRBD2 as D (5 bases). Germline lookup yields CDR1 SGHDT and CDR2 YYEEEE. This CDR3 is built from 15 residues. V was pared by 2 bases and J by 0 bases, with 12 bases between. CDR3 bases: TGTGCCAGCAGCTTTGAGGGAGTACCCTCCTACGAGCAGTACTTC. As protein: CASSFEGVPSYEQYF. The variable domain in full, with the rest retrieved from reference TRBV5-6 and TRBJ2-7, is DAGVTQSPTHLIKTRGQQVTLRCSPKSGHDTVSWYQQALGQGPQFIFQYYEEEERQRGNFPDRFSGHQFPNYSSELNVNALLLGDSALYLCASSFEGVPSYEQYFGPGTRLTVT.

This clonotype occurred once. As DNA, the CDR3 is TGCGCCAGCAGCTTGATTTTAGGGCAGGGGACAACCACCGGGGAGCTGTTTTTT. It is translated as CASSLILGQGTTTGELFF. V gene TRBV5-1 combines with J gene TRBJ2-2, with D perhaps matching TRBD1 (6 bases). Germline lookup yields CDR1 SGHRS and CDR2 YFSETQ. V lost 1 base and J lost 4, with 20 bases in between. The CDR3 covers 18 residues.

The table lists this clonotype with a few counts. This chain uses TRBV5-1 with TRBJ2-6; no clear D. The V end lost 3 bases, the J end lost 0 bases, and 13 bases lay between the germline ends. The CDR3 has 17 residues. CDR1 and CDR2 (germline): SGHRS, YFSETQ. The DNA of the CDR3 is TGCGCCAGCAGCTCCGGCAGGCTGAGCTCTGGGGCCAACGTCCTGACTTTC. Its protein product is CASSSGRLSSGANVLTF.

The CDR3 spells CASSYPNDRGTSNQPQHF. CDR3 bases: TGTGCCAGCAGTTACCCGAACGACAGGGGGACTAGCAATCAGCCCCAGCATTTT. The V and J genes are TRBV6-5 and TRBJ1-5; 9 nucleotides line up with TRBD1. The length of the CDR3 is 18 residues. The germline gives CDR1 MNHEY, CDR2 SVGAGI. V dropped 2 bases and J dropped 0; count of bases not matched to a gene: 8.

This clonotype was counted a few times. V usage is TRBV29-1 and J usage is TRBJ1-3, with 7 positions matching TRBD1. CDR1 SQVTM and CDR2 ANQGSEA come from the germline V gene. The CDR3 loop spans 12 amino acids. J was trimmed by 6 bases and V by 5 bases; bases with no gene match: 4. The CDR3 bases are TGCAGCGTTCGGACAGGCAAAAACACCATATATTTT. Residues: CSVRTGKNTIYF.

A few counts support this clonotype. The V and J genes are TRBV11-3 and TRBJ2-5; 7 nucleotides match TRBD1. Germline values: CDR1 SGHNT, CDR2 YENEEA. This CDR3 is built from 13 residues. The V gene end was trimmed by 9 bases and the J gene end by 7 bases; junction bases not matched to a gene: 11. The CDR3 sequence: CASSEGAGGTQYF. The CDR3 bases are TGTGCCAGTTCTGAGGGGGCAGGGGGGACCCAGTACTTC.